Below, one T cell receptor (beta chain) is given with its context. These data originate in a study of blood T cell repertoires in COVID-19. Data came from immunoSEQ multiplex PCR; TCRdb stores just in-frame clones and leaves some out. The sample includes some 160,000 clones, around 80% of them seen just once. The trim removed 1 base at V and 3 bases at J, leaving 5 bases unmatched. The CDR3 contains 16 residues. Germline lookup yields CDR1 KGHSH and CDR2 LQKENI. Participant reports of clinical history set cohort assignment. Recovered participants had two consecutive negative NP/OP PCR tests, healthcare professional clearance, or symptom resolution.

Material for sequencing was PBMCs or T cells enriched from blood (not recorded which). The TCR sequence derives from a woman aged 60 to 75 who had recovered from COVID-19. The chain employs TRBV18 and TRBJ2-3; TRBD2 matches at 9 bases. The CDR3 is CASSPQRGAGTDTQYF. Written as DNA, the CDR3 is TGTGCCAGCTCACCACAGCGGGGGGCAGGGACAGATACGCAGTATTTT. The variable domain in full, with the rest retrieved from reference TRBV18 and TRBJ2-3, is NAGVMQNPRHLVRRRGQEARLRCSPMKGHSHVYWYRQLPEEGLKFMVYLQKENIIDESGMPKERFSAEFPKEGPSILRIQQVVRGDSAAYFCASSPQRGAGTDTQYFGPGTRLTVL.